Detailed here is one TCR beta chain. V was clipped by 9 bases and J by 6 bases; unmatched bases: 12. This CDR3 is built from 16 residues. CDR1 LNHDA and CDR2 SQIVND come from the germline V gene (reference sequence). The data were obtained in a study of cytomegalovirus exposure and HLA in healthy donors. Study-level information: Researchers previously reported finding 90 million to 120 million unique TCR beta sequences from 150 million to 200 million T cells.

Primers: 60 Vbeta forward and 13 Jbeta reverse. The protocol was immunoSEQ multiplex PCR, while the TCRdb copy is restricted to in-frame clones and leaves out a portion. The table has some 180,000 clones, 82% seen once. Source material: PBMCs. This TCR was sampled from a man aged 35 to 55 in good health and CMV-seronegative. V usage is TRBV19 and J usage is TRBJ2-5, with TRBD2 matching 14 bases. Here the CDR3 DNA reads TGTGCCAGCTCGGCAAGGGGGACTAGCGGGGGAAAGACCCAGTACTTC. It specifies CASSARGTSGGKTQYF.